This TCR beta chain was documented in a study of blood T cell repertoires in COVID-19. On the study more broadly: Donors in the United States, Italy and Spain gave samples during acute or convalescent COVID-19. T cells, B-cell-depleted T cells, or PBMCs provided the cDNA or gDNA that served as material.

V shed 5 bases and J shed 6 bases, with 16 bases lying between them. Germline values: CDR1 SGHVS, CDR2 FQNEAQ. The CDR3 has 14 amino acids. Two negative PCRs, clearance, or symptom resolution had been documented for recovered Cohort 3 donors. Original methodology: Reference gene primers were amplified, and this amplification served to estimate nucleated cell counts. The assay was immunoSEQ multiplex PCR, and TCRdb's table has in-frame clones only and misses some. That table gives V, J and clone size, and the DNA gave D and trimming. This table has 250,000 to 350,000 clones, about 88% appearing once. The rearrangement links TRBV7-8 to TRBJ1-2, with a possible D match to TRBD1 (6 bases). This TCR was recovered from a man between 60 and 75 years old who had recovered from COVID-19. The sequencing sample was made of PBMCs or T cells enriched from blood (not recorded which). CDR3 bases: TGTGCCAGCAGCCACGACAGGACTTCTGATGGCTACACCTTC. Amino acid sequence: CASSHDRTSDGYTF. Complete variable domain (other parts from reference TRBV7-8 and TRBJ1-2): GAGVSQSPRYKVAKRGQDVALRCDPISGHVSLFWYQQALGQGPEFLTYFQNEAQLDKSGLPSDRFFAERPEGSVSTLKIQRTQQEDSAVYLCASSHDRTSDGYTFGSGTRLTVV.